Listed below are T cell receptor beta chains from one sample, sequenced in a study of shared clonotypes between healthy human individuals. TCRdb's copy holds only in-frame clones and misses some; the assay was immunoSEQ multiplex PCR. The table shows more than 2 million clones, with roughly 95% occurring only once. Sequences were obtained from naive CD4+ T cells sorted from blood. The source of these receptors is a man in his late teens or twenties in good health. CDR3s include the opening cysteine and the closing phenylalanine or tryptophan. D genes are given only for firm matches.

TRBD2 TRBJ2-1 TRBV5-4 15 CASSPGGLAGNEQFF TGTGCCAGCAGCCCTGGAGGCCTAGCGGGAAATGAGCAGTTCTTC
TRBD2 TRBJ2-2 TRBV18 16 CASSPPTSGNTGELFF TGTGCCAGCTCACCACCGACTAGCGGGAACACCGGGGAGCTGTTTTTT
TRBD2 TRBJ2-1 TRBV10-3 15 CAISESSGGYNEQFF TGTGCCATCAGTGAGTCTAGCGGGGGGTACAATGAGCAGTTCTTC
NA TRBJ2-2 TRBV5-1 17 CASSLGFGQPNTGELFF TGCGCCAGCAGCTTAGGTTTCGGGCAGCCGAACACCGGGGAGCTGTTTTTT
TRBD2 TRBJ2-5 TRBV28 13 CASLAGGAETQYF TGTGCCAGCTTAGCGGGGGGGGCAGAGACCCAGTACTTC
TRBD1 TRBJ1-1 TRBV30 13 CAWRAGGNTEAFF TGTGCCTGGAGAGCAGGGGGGAACACTGAAGCTTTCTTT
TRBD2 TRBJ2-3 TRBV13 15 CASSLYLAGGDTQYF TGTGCCAGCAGCTTATATCTAGCGGGAGGAGATACGCAGTATTTT
TRBD2 TRBJ2-7 TRBV19 13 CASSREVSYEQYF TGTGCCAGTAGCCGGGAGGTGAGTTACGAGCAGTACTTC
NA TRBJ1-6 TRBV6-6 16 CASSSTDRFASSPLHF TGTGCCAGCAGTTCAACAGACAGATTCGCGAGCTCACCCCTCCACTTT
NA TRBJ2-3 TRBV5-4 14 CASSQATGADTQYF TGTGCCAGCAGCCAAGCGACGGGGGCAGATACGCAGTATTTT